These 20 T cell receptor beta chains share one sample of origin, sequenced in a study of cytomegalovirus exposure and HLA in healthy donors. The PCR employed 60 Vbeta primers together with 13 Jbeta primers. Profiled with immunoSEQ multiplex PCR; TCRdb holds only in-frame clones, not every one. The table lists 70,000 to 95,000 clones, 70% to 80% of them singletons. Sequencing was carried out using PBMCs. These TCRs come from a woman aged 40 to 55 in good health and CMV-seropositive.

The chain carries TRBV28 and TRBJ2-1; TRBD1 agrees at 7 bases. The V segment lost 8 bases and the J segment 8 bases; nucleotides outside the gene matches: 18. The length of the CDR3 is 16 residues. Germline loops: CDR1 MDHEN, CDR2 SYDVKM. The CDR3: CASPPPTGDLGDEQFF. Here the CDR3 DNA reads TGTGCCAGCCCACCCCCTACAGGGGATCTTGGCGATGAGCAGTTCTTC. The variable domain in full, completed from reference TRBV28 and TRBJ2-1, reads DVKVTQSSRYLVKRTGEKVFLECVQDMDHENMFWYRQDPGLGLRLIYFSYDVKMKEKGDIPEGYSVSREKKERFSLILESASTNQTSMYLCASPPPTGDLGDEQFFGPGTRLTVL.

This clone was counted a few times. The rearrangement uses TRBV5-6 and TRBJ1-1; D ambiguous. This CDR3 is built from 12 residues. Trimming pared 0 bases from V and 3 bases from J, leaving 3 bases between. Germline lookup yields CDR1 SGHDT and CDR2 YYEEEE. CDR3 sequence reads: CASSLGDTEAFF. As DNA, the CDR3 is TGTGCCAGCAGCTTGGGCGACACTGAAGCTTTCTTT. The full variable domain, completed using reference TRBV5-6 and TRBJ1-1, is DAGVTQSPTHLIKTRGQQVTLRCSPKSGHDTVSWYQQALGQGPQFIFQYYEEEERQRGNFPDRFSGHQFPNYSSELNVNALLLGDSALYLCASSLGDTEAFFGQGTRLTVV.

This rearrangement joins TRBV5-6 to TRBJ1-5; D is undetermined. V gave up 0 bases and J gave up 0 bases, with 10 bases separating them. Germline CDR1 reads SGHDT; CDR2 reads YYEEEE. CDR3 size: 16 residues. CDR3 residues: CASSLAGSLSNQPQHF. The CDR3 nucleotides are TGTGCCAGCAGCTTGGCAGGATCCCTTAGCAATCAGCCCCAGCATTTT.

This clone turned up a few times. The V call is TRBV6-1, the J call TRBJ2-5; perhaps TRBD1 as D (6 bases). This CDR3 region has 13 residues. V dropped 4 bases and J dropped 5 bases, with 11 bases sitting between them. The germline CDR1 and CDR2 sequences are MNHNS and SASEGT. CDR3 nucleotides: TGTGCCAGCAGTGGGACAGCTGGGGAGACCCAGTACTTC. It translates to CASSGTAGETQYF.

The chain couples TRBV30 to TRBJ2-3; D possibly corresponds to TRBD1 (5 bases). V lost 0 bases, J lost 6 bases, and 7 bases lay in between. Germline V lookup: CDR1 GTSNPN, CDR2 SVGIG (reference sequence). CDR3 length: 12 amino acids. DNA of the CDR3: TGTGCCTGGAGTGTAGGGGTTGATACGCAGTATTTT. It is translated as CAWSVGVDTQYF. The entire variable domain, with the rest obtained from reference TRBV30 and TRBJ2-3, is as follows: SQTIHQWPATLVQPVGSPLSLECTVEGTSNPNLYWYRQAAGRGLQLLFYSVGIGQISSEVPQNLSASRPQDRQFILSSKKLLLSDSGFYLCAWSVGVDTQYFGPGTRLTVL.

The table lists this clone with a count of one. The CDR3 DNA reads TGTGCCAGAAGCTTAGGGGGACAGGGGAGCTCCTACGAGCAGTACTTC. This codes for CARSLGGQGSSYEQYF. The V gene is TRBV7-5, the J gene TRBJ2-7; the DNA was not used to check the table's D call, TRBD1. TRBV7-5 is designated a pseudogene. This CDR3 comprises 16 residues.

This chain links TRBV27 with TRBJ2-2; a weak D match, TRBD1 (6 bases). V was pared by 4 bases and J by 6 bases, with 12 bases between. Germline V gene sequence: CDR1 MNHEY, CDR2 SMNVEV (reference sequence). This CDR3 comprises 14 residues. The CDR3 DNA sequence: TGTGCCAGCAGTTCCACCCAGGGGTCCGGGGAGCTGTTTTTT. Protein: CASSSTQGSGELFF.

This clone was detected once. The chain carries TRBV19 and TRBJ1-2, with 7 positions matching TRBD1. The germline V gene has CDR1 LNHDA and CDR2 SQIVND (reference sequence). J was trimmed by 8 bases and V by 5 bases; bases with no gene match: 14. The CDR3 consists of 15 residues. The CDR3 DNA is TGTGCCAGTAGTGCCAGCCGAACGACAGGGAACGGCTACACCTTC. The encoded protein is CASSASRTTGNGYTF.

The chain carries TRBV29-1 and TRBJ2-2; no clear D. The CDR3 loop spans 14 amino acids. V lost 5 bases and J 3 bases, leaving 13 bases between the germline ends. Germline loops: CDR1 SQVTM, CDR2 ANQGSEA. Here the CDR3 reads CSVSPVGHTGELFF. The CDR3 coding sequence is TGCAGCGTTAGCCCCGTGGGCCACACCGGGGAGCTGTTTTTT.

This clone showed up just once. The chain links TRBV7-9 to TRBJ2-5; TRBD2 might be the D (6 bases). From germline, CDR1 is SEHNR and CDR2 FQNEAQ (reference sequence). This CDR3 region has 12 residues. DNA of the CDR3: TGTGCTCTAGCAGCCGGGAGTGAGACCCAGTACTTC. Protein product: CALAAGSETQYF.

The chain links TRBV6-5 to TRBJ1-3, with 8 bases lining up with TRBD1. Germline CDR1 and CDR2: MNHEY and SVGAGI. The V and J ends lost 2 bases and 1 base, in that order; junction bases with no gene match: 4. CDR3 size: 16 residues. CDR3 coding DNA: TGTGCCAGCAGTTACGGGACAGGCGGATCTGGAAACACCATATATTTT. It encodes CASSYGTGGSGNTIYF.

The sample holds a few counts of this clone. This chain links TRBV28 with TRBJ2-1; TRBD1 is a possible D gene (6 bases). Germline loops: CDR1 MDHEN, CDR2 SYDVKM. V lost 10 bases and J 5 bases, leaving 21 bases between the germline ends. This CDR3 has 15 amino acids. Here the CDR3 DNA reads TGTGCCACCCTCCCCAACAGGGAATCGAACAATGAGCAGTTCTTC. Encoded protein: CATLPNRESNNEQFF.

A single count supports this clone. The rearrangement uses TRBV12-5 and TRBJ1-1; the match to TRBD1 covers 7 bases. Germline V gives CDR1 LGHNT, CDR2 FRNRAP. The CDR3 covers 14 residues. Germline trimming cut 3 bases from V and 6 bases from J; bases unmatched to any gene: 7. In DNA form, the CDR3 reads TGTGCTAGTGGTTTAGAGTACGGGACAGCTGAAGCTTTCTTT. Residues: CASGLEYGTAEAFF.

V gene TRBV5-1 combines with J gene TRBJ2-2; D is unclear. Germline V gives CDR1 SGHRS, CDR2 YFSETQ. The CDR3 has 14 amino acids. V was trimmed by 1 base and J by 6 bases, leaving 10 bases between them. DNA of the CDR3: TGCGCCAGCAGCTTGAACTTTGTACCCGGGGAGCTGTTTTTT. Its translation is CASSLNFVPGELFF.

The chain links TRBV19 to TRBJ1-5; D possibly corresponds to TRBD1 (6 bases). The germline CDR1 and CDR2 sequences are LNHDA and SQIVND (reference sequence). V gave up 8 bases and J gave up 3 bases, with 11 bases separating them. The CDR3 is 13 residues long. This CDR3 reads CASGRGLNQPQHF. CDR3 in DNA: TGTGCCAGTGGGCGGGGGCTCAATCAGCCCCAGCATTTT.

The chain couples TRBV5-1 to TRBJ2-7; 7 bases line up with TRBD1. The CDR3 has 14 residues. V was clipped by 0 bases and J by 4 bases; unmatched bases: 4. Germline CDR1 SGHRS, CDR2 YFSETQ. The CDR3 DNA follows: TGCGCCAGCAGCTTGGAAGGGGGCGCTTACGAGCAGTACTTC. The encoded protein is CASSLEGGAYEQYF.

CDR3 loop: CASSPQIVNQPQHF. Here the CDR3 DNA reads TGTGCCAGCAGTCCCCAGATTGTAAATCAGCCCCAGCATTTT. The chain joins TRBV28 to TRBJ1-5; D remains unclear. V dropped 5 bases and J dropped 4 bases, with 12 bases sitting between them. Germline CDR1 MDHEN, CDR2 SYDVKM. This CDR3 has 14 amino acids.

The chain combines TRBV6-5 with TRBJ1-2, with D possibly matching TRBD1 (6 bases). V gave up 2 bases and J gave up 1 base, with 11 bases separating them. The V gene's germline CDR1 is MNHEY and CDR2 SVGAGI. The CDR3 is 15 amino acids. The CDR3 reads CASSYQQGNNYGYTF. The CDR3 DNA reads TGTGCCAGCAGTTACCAACAGGGAAATAACTATGGCTACACCTTC.

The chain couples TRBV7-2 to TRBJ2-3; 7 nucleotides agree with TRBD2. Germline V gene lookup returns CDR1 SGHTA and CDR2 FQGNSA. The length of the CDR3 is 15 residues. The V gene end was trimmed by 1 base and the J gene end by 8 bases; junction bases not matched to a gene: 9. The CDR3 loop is CASSLVQGRAGTQYF. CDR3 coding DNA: TGTGCCAGCAGCTTAGTTCAAGGGAGGGCCGGTACGCAGTATTTT.

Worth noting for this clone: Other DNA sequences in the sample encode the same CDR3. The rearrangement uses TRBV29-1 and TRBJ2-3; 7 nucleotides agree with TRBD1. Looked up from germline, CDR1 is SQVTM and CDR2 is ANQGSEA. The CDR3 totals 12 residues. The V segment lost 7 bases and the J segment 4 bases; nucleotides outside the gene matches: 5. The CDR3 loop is CSGNRGPDTQYF. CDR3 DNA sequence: TGCAGCGGCAACAGGGGCCCAGATACGCAGTATTTT.